The 15 T cell receptor beta chains listed next were all sequenced from one sample in a study of blood T cell repertoires in COVID-19 (dated by TCRdb to the early 2020s). The method was the immunoSEQ multiplex PCR assay. TCRdb mirrors the immuneACCESS table, restricted to in-frame sequences. Some clones are absent from its copies; in checked studies, under half trace to an unresolved V gene, and the reason for the others is unknown. The sample yields more than 95,000 clones; roughly nine tenths were counted once. 17% of the sample is in the top ten clones. Sequencing was done on a sample of peripheral blood. The origin of the receptors is an elderly woman in a cohort sampled during active COVID-19.

The V gene is TRBV4-1, the J gene TRBJ1-6, with D unresolved. CDR3 length: 16 amino acids. The germline V gene has CDR1 MGHRA and CDR2 YSYEKL. V lost 0 bases and J lost 6, with 12 bases in between. The CDR3 DNA follows: TGCGCCAGCAGCCAAGAGGTCTCAGGACTTAATTCACCCCTCCACTTT. Protein product: CASSQEVSGLNSPLHF.

This rearrangement joins TRBV4-1 to TRBJ2-5; TRBD1 aligns across 10 bases. The CDR3 spans 16 residues. CDR1 is MGHRA, CDR2 YSYEKL, per germline. Losses at the gene ends were 0 bases for V and 5 bases for J; bases not matched to a gene: 6. The CDR3 bases are TGCGCCAGCAGCCAAGACGACAGGGGGCGGGCCGAGACCCAGTACTTC. Translation gives CASSQDDRGRAETQYF.

The chain joins TRBV28 to TRBJ2-5; TRBD1 might be the D (5 bases). The germline CDR1 and CDR2 sequences are MDHEN and SYDVKM. The V and J ends lost 1 base and 3 bases respectively, with 6 bases between them. This CDR3 spans 13 amino acids. This chain's CDR3 is CASSLSTEETQYF. CDR3 nucleotides: TGTGCCAGCAGTTTATCGACAGAAGAGACCCAGTACTTC.

The chain recombines TRBV18 with TRBJ2-1; TRBD2 aligns across 10 bases. The CDR3 consists of 19 residues. Looked up from germline, CDR1 is KGHSH and CDR2 is LQKENI. The ends lost 0 bases at V and 3 bases at J; junction bases unmatched: 11. CDR3 DNA: TGTGCCAGCTCACCACCTTCCAGCGGGAGGGCCTTATACTACAATGAGCAGTTCTTC. This translates into CASSPPSSGRALYYNEQFF.

The gene calls are TRBV3-1 (or the pseudogene TRBV3-2) and TRBJ1-4; D is undetermined. The CDR3 runs to 16 residues. Germline CDR1 is LGHDT and CDR2 is YNNKEL (reference sequence). V was trimmed by 3 bases and J by 7 bases, leaving 18 bases between them. CDR3 loop: CASSHEPGNPGEKLFF. In DNA, the CDR3 is TGTGCCAGCAGCCACGAACCGGGAAATCCGGGTGAAAAACTGTTTTTT.

This sequence joins TRBV7-2 and TRBJ2-7; TRBD2 matches 10 bases. The CDR3 loop spans 15 amino acids. V gave up 0 bases and J gave up 2 bases; unmatched junction bases: 1. Germline CDR1 is SGHTA and CDR2 is FQGNSA. The CDR3 loop reads CASSLALAGAYEQYF. The CDR3 DNA is TGTGCCAGCAGCTTAGCGCTAGCGGGGGCCTACGAGCAGTACTTC. The full variable domain, completed using reference TRBV7-2 and TRBJ2-7, is GAGVSQSPSNKVTEKGKDVELRCDPISGHTALYWYRQSLGQGLEFLIYFQGNSAPDKSGLPSDRFSAERTGGSVSTLTIQRTQQEDSAVYLCASSLALAGAYEQYFGPGTRLTVT.

This rearrangement joins TRBV5-1 to TRBJ2-1, with 7 nucleotides matching TRBD2. J lost 0 bases, V lost 0 bases, and 3 bases had no gene match. Germline assignment: CDR1 SGHRS and CDR2 YFSETQ. The CDR3 has 16 residues. The CDR3 nucleotides read TGCGCCAGCAGCTTGGTAGGCGGGAGCTCCTACAATGAGCAGTTCTTC. Amino acids: CASSLVGGSSYNEQFF.

The chain uses TRBV11-3 and TRBJ2-7; 8 bases agree with TRBD2. Germline assignment: CDR1 SGHNT and CDR2 YENEEA. The CDR3 extends over 16 amino acids. V lost 3 bases and J lost 4; bases outside the gene matches: 11. The CDR3 DNA follows: TGTGCCAGCAGCTTTCTGGGCGGGACTAGGGATTACGAGCAGTACTTC. The encoded protein is CASSFLGGTRDYEQYF.

Turning to this clone: One end of the junction varies from germline; a read error may be responsible. The chain carries TRBV7-2 and TRBJ2-7, with 15 bases identical to TRBD2. Germline V gives CDR1 SGHTA, CDR2 FQGNSA. The CDR3 sequence is 15 residues long. Here the CDR3 reads CASSSTGTSGGLPNF. Written as DNA, the CDR3 is TGTGCCAGCAGCTCAACCGGGACTAGCGGGGGGCTTCCCAACTTC.

The CDR3 DNA is TGCGCCAGCAGCTTGGGGGACAGCGCTCCCTGGGACGGTGGCTACACCTTC. It encodes CASSLGDSAPWDGGYTF. V usage is TRBV5-1 and J usage is TRBJ1-2, with 7 bases aligning to TRBD1. CDR3 length: 17 amino acids. Trimming removed 0 bases from V and 7 bases from J; junction bases left unmatched: 15. Looked up from germline, CDR1 is SGHRS and CDR2 is YFSETQ.

This chain uses TRBV5-6 with TRBJ1-1, with D maybe TRBD1 (6 bases). V was cut by 5 bases and J by 10 bases, with 12 bases left in between. CDR1 and CDR2 from the germline V gene are SGHDT and YYEEEE. CDR3 size: 11 residues. For the CDR3, the DNA is TGTGCCAGCAGTACAGGGACGGCAGCTTTCTTT. Translation gives CASSTGTAAFF.

The gene calls are TRBV24-1 and TRBJ2-1; no clear D. The CDR3 covers 16 residues. The V gene's germline CDR1 is KGHDR and CDR2 SFDVKD. With 2 bases removed from V and 0 bases from J, the gap between germline ends came to 10 bases. Written as DNA, the CDR3 is TGTGCCACCAGTGATTCACCCTCGGGCTCCTACAATGAGCAGTTCTTC. It yields the protein CATSDSPSGSYNEQFF.

CDR3 nucleotides: TGTGCCAGCAGCCCCAAAAATGAGCAGTTCTTC. Protein sequence: CASSPKNEQFF. V and J are TRBV7-8 and TRBJ2-1; D is undetermined. The CDR3 extends over 11 amino acids. Germline values: CDR1 SGHVS, CDR2 FQNEAQ. V was cut by 5 bases and J by 7 bases, with 6 bases left in between.

This clone has just one count. This chain joins TRBV6-5 and TRBJ2-1; 9 bases agree with TRBD2. The J segment lost 7 bases and the V segment lost 0 bases, leaving 7 bases of the junction unmatched. The CDR3 spans 16 residues. CDR1 MNHEY and CDR2 SVGAGI come from the germline V gene. CDR3 protein: CASSYSNAGGINEQFF. As DNA, the CDR3 is TGTGCCAGCAGTTACTCGAACGCGGGGGGGATAAATGAGCAGTTCTTC.

This clone appeared a single time. The chain combines TRBV24-1 with TRBJ2-7; no definite D call. Trimming took 5 bases from V and 6 from J, leaving 13 bases between them. CDR1 is KGHDR, CDR2 SFDVKD, per germline. The CDR3 consists of 13 residues. The CDR3 sequence: CATSGSVSVEQYF. The CDR3 DNA sequence: TGTGCCACCAGTGGGTCGGTTTCGGTCGAGCAGTACTTC.